This T cell receptor (beta chain) was sequenced for a study of blood T cell repertoires in COVID-19 (dated by TCRdb to 2020 to 2021). Describing the broader study: Samples covering the acute and convalescent phases of COVID-19 were provided by collaborators in the United States, Italy and Spain. The prospective study material was composed of cDNA or gDNA derived from T cells, B-cell-depleted T cells, or PBMCs. A freely available public database, intended as a resource for researchers studying the immune response to SARS-CoV-2, is where the repertoires were released. A de-identified subject ID, COVID-19 status, age in years and sex were almost always included in the sample metadata. Subjects who had been exposed to COVID-19, were actively infected with it, or had recovered from it provided the deeply sampled blood TCRbeta repertoires that made up the dataset. Samples were obtained from the ongoing ImmuneRACE study (first 160 participants) and from roughly 1,300 subjects provided by 6 global collaborators. Where available, HLA class I and class II types were taken from metadata supplied by the sample provider and were not determined by assay-based typing. Here is what the overall study found, with its caveats: How much clinical and demographic metadata was included differed by source and by participant, and the metadata was provided uncurated.

The V end gives up 2 bases and the J end 3 bases, leaving 4 bases in the junction not matched to a gene. CDR3 length: 15 amino acids, cysteine to phenylalanine. CDR3 DNA only is kept here, 45 bases in frame from base 1. CDR1 is given as SGDLS and CDR2 as YYNGEE, both from the germline V gene. A note on this clone: The clone's antigen remains unknown. Per-base quality was not reported, and no clone a single base away is much larger than it.

In the prospective study, participants were roughly 18 to 95 years old, resided in about two dozen geographic areas of the United States, and were enrolled through a virtual design. Cohort assignment in the prospective study relied on participant-reported clinical history from a screening survey and a study questionnaire. Recovered participants in ImmuneRACE Cohort 3 were defined by two consecutive negative NP/OP PCR tests, clearance by a healthcare professional, or resolution of symptoms. In the prospective study, whole blood, serum and a nasopharyngeal or oropharyngeal swab were collected from each participant by mobile phlebotomists. Prospective study participants could optionally give additional blood draws and questionnaires over an approximately two-month period. Prospective study blood samples were shipped either frozen or at room temperature before DNA extraction. TCRbeta CDR3 regions were amplified from genomic DNA using the immunoSEQ Assay, a bias-controlled multiplex PCR. From the authors' description of their analysis: The number of nucleated cells in each sample was estimated by amplification of reference gene primers within the assay. To quantify the absolute abundance of each unique TCRbeta CDR3 rearrangement, sequence reads were collapsed and filtered. For each sample, productive Simpson clonality was calculated as the square root of Simpson's diversity index over productive rearrangements. The source is immuneACCESS, and TCRdb retained only in-frame sequences with V and J called. Part of the clones is not carried over; for the studies checked, unresolved V genes explain less than half of this, and the remainder is unexplained. The D gene and trimming were derived from the DNA, and the V and J assignments and clone size from that table. The sample table holds 150,000 to 200,000 clones, of which about nine tenths were seen once. The ten biggest clones cover more than 0.75% of the sample.

The sequence came from a woman aged 18-29 years who had recovered from COVID-19. Sequencing used PBMCs or T cells enriched from blood (not recorded which). The chain uses TRBV9 and TRBJ1-3, with TRBD1 matching 8 junction bases. The CDR3 protein is CASSVDRAGGNTIYF. The nucleotide sequence reads as follows: TGTGCCAGCAGCGTGGACAGGGCAGGTGGAAACACCATATATTTT. Outside the CDR3, residues come from the reference TRBV9 and TRBJ1-3 proteins, so the full variable domain is: DSGVTQTPKHLITATGQRVTLRCSPRSGDLSVYWYQQSLDQGLQFLIQYYNGEERAKGNILERFSAQQFPDLHSELNLSSLELGDSALYFCASSVDRAGGNTIYFGEGSWLTVV.